This T cell receptor beta chain was identified in a study of blood T cell repertoires in COVID-19. V was shortened by 4 bases and J by 2 bases, with 25 bases between the two germline ends. Germline values: CDR1 SGHVS, CDR2 FQNEAQ. The CDR3 spans 19 residues. Grouping used clinical history reported by participants in a survey and questionnaire. Data came from immunoSEQ multiplex PCR; TCRdb stores just in-frame clones and leaves some out. The sample includes 340,000 or so clones, around 86% of them seen just once. This clone was found once. The chain links TRBV7-8 to TRBJ2-3, with D tentatively TRBD2 (5 bases). Input material: PBMCs or T cells enriched from blood (not recorded which). The source of this sequence is a woman between 40 and 50 years old with acute COVID-19. CDR3 coding DNA: TGTGCCAGCAGCTGGGCGGGCCTGGTCAGTCAAGGGTTCACAGATACGCAGTATTTT. Translation gives CASSWAGLVSQGFTDTQYF.